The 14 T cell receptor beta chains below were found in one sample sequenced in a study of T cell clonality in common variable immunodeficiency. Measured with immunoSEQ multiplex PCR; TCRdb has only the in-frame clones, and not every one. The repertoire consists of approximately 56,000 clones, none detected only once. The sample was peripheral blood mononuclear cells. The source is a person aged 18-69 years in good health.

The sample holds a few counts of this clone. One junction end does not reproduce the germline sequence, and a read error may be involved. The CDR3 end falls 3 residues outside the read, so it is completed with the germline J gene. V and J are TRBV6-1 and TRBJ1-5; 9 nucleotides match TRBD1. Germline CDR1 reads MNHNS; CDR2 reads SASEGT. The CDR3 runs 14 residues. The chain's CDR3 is CASIEQGAGQPQHF. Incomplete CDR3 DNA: TGTGCCAGCATTGAACAGGGGGCCGGTCAGCCC.

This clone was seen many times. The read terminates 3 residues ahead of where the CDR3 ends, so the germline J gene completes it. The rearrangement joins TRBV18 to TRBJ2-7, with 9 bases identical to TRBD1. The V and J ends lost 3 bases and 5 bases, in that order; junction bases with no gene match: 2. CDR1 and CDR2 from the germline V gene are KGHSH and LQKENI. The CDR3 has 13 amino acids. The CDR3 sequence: CASSPGQGDEQYF. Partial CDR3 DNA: TGTGCCAGCTCACCGGGACAGGGCGACGAG.

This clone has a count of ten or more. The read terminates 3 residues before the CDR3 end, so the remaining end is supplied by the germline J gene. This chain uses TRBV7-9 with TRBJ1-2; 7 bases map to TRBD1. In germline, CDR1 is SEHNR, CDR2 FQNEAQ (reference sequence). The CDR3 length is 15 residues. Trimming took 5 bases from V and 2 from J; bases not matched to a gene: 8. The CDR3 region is CASSPRTGLNYGYTF. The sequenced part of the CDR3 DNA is TGTGCCAGCAGCCCGCGGACAGGACTAAACTATGGC.

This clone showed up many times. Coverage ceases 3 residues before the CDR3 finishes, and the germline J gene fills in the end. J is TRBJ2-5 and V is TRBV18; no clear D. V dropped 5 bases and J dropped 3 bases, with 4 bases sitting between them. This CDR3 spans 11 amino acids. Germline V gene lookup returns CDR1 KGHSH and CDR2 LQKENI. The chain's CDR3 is CASSSKETQYF. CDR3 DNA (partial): TGTGCCAGCTCATCAAAAGAGACC. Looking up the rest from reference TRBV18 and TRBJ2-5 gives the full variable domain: NAGVMQNPRHLVRRRGQEARLRCSPMKGHSHVYWYRQLPEEGLKFMVYLQKENIIDESGMPKERFSAEFPKEGPSILRIQQVVRGDSAAYFCASSSKETQYFGPGTRLLVL.

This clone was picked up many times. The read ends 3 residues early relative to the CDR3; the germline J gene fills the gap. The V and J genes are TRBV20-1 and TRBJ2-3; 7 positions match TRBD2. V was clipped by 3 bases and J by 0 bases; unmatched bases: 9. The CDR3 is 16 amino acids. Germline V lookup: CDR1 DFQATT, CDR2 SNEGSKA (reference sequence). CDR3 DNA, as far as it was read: TGCAGTGCTAGGGGAGGACTAGGGACTAGCACAGATACG. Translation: CSARGGLGTSTDT. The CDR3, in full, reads CSARGGLGTSTDTQYF.

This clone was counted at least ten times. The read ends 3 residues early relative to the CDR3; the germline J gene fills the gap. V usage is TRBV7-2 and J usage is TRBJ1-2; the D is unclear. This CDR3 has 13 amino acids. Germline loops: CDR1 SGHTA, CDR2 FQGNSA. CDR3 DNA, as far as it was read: TGTGCCAGCAGCCAACAGACGGCCCGGGGC. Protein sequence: CASSQQTARG. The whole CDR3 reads CASSQQTARGYTF.

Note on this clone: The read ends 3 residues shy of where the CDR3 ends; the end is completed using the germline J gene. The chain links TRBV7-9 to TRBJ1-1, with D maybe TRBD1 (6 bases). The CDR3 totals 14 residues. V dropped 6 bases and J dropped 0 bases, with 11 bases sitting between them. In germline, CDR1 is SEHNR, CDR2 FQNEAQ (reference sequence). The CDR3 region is CASSFGTLNTEAFF. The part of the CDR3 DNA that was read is TGTGCCAGCAGTTTCGGGACATTGAACACTGAA.

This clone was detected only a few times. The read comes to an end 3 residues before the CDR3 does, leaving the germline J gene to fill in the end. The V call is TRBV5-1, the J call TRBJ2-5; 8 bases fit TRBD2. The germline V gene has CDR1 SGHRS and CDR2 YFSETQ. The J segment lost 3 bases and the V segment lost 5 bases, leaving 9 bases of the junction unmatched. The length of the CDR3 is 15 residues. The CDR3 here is CASRSDAGGKETQYF. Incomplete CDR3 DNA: TGCGCCAGCAGAAGTGACGCGGGAGGAAAAGAGACC.

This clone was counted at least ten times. The CDR3 protein is CSALPGTGSETQYF. Partial CDR3 DNA: TGCAGTGCGCTGCCCGGGACAGGGAGTGAGACC. The rearrangement links TRBV20-1 to TRBJ2-5, with 9 bases lining up with TRBD1. The sequence runs out 3 residues before the end of the CDR3; the remainder is reconstructed from the germline J gene. Germline trimming cut 6 bases from V and 5 bases from J; bases unmatched to any gene: 10. Germline CDR1 and CDR2: DFQATT and SNEGSKA (reference sequence). The length of the CDR3 is 14 residues.

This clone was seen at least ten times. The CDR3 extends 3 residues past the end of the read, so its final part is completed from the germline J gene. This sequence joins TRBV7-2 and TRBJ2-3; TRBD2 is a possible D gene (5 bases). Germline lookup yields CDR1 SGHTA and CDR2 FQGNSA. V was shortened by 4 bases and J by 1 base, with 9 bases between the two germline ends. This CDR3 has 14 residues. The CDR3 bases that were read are TGTGCCAGCAGCTCCGGACTCGGCACAGATACG. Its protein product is CASSSGLGTDT. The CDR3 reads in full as CASSSGLGTDTQYF.

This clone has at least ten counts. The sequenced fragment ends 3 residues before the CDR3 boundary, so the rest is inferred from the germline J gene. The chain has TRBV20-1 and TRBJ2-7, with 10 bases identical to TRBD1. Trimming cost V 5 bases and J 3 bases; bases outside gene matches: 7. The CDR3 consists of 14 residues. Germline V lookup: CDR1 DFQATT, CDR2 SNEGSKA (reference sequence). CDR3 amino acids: CSAGPGQGIYEQYF. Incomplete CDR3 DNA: TGCAGTGCTGGGCCGGGACAGGGGATCTACGAG.

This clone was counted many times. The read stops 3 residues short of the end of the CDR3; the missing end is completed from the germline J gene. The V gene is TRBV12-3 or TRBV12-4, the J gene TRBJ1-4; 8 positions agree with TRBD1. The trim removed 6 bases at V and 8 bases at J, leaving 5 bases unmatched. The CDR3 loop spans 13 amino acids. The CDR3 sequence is CASSPRGHEKLFF. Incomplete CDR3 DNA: TGTGCCAGCAGCCCCAGGGGGCACGAAAAA.

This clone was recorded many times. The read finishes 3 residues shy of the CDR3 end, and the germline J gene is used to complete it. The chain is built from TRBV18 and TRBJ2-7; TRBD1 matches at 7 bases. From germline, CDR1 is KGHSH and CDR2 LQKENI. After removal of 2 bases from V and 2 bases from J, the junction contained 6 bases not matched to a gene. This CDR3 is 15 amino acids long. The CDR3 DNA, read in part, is TGTGCCAGCTCACCAGACAGGGCCCCCGCCTACGAG. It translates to CASSPDRAPAYE. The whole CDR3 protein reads CASSPDRAPAYEQYF.

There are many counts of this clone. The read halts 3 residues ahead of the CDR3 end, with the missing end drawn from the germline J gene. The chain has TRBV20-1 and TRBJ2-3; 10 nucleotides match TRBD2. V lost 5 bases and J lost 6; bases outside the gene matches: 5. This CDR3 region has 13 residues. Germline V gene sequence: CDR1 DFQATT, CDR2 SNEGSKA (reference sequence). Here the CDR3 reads CSAFSGGWDTQYF. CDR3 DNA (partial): TGCAGTGCTTTTAGCGGGGGGTGGGATACG.